This TCR beta chain was captured in a study of cytotoxic CD8 clonotypes in ibrutinib-treated CLL. Across the study: With a range of 6 to 36, the median treatment time before response samples were taken was approximately 12 months.

This clone has just a few counts. Its specificity is unknown. The study's findings and limits: Clonality was higher at ibrutinib response and returned toward baseline at progression.

This CDR3 region has 11 residues. CDR1 is LGHNA, CDR2 YNFKEQ, per germline. V was trimmed by 1 base and J by 6 bases, leaving 0 bases between them. T cells were sequenced at a targeted depth of 1 in 200,000 to 1 in 1 million. Method: immunoSEQ multiplex PCR; TCRdb's copy keeps in-frame clones and lacks some. The table has about 310,000 clones, almost 80% seen once. The chain couples TRBV4-2 to TRBJ2-2, with D uncertain. This clonotype was sampled from a human donor with chronic lymphocytic leukemia. The source material was PBMCs, sampled before ibrutinib treatment. The CDR3 reads CASSQAGELFF. The CDR3 DNA is TGTGCCAGCAGCCAAGCCGGGGAGCTGTTTTTT.